The 32 T cell receptor beta chains in this list originate from one sample, sequenced in a study of blood T cell repertoires in COVID-19. Some clones are missing from TCRdb's copy, which holds only in-frame ones; the method was immunoSEQ multiplex PCR. The sample shows about 120,000 clones, roughly 84% of them seen only once. Sequencing used peripheral blood. The receptor source for this set is a woman at least 80 years old with acute or convalescent COVID-19.

This chain uses TRBV7-6 with TRBJ1-3, with D hard to call. Looked up from germline, CDR1 is SGHVS and CDR2 is FNYEAQ. V was clipped by 5 bases and J by 2 bases, with 10 bases between them. The CDR3 runs 14 residues. This chain's CDR3 is CASSAGSTGNTIYF. CDR3 coding DNA: TGTGCCAGCAGCGCGGGGTCGACTGGAAACACCATATATTTT.

In DNA, the CDR3 is TGTGCCAGCAGTAAAGGACAGATGAACACTGAAGCTTTCTTT. This translates into CASSKGQMNTEAFF. The J gene is TRBJ1-1, the V gene TRBV27, with D perhaps TRBD1 (6 bases). The CDR3 is made up of 14 amino acids. Germline V lookup: CDR1 MNHEY, CDR2 SMNVEV (reference sequence). V shed 5 bases and J shed 0 bases, with 10 bases lying between them.

V usage is TRBV11-2 and J usage is TRBJ2-7; TRBD2 agrees at 8 bases. The CDR3 length is 18 residues. The ends lost 3 bases at V and 3 bases at J; junction bases unmatched: 16. Germline-derived CDR1 and CDR2 are SGHAT and FQNNGV. The CDR3, as DNA: TGTGCCAGCAGCTTTATATTGCTGACTAGCGACAACGTCTACGAGCAGTACTTC. This codes for CASSFILLTSDNVYEQYF.

V is TRBV5-1 and J is TRBJ2-7; D possibly corresponds to TRBD2 (7 bases). Trimming pared 4 bases from V and 2 bases from J, leaving 13 bases between. Germline loops: CDR1 SGHRS, CDR2 YFSETQ. The length of the CDR3 is 14 residues. CDR3 bases: TGCGCCAGCAGCGGTGGGGGGGCCACCTACGAGCAGTACTTC. As protein: CASSGGGATYEQYF.

This chain links TRBV5-1 with TRBJ2-3, with 10 bases that match TRBD2. The CDR3 is 15 amino acids. Germline values: CDR1 SGHRS, CDR2 YFSETQ. Trimming at V came to 4 bases and at J to 2 bases, leaving 4 bases not matched to a gene. The CDR3 DNA reads as TGCGCCAGCAGCCCGAGCGGGAGGGCCACAGATACGCAGTATTTT. Translated: CASSPSGRATDTQYF.

The chain joins TRBV4-1 to TRBJ2-7; 9 bases are a match to TRBD1. Germline V lookup: CDR1 MGHRA, CDR2 YSYEKL. V lost 5 bases, J lost 3 bases, and 5 bases stayed unmatched. This CDR3 has 14 residues. The CDR3 region has the DNA TGCGCCAGCAGCGGGGACAGGGATCGCTACGAGCAGTACTTC. It codes for CASSGDRDRYEQYF.

This clone showed up just once. V gene TRBV9 combines with J gene TRBJ1-6, with D possibly matching TRBD1 (6 bases). Between the trimmed V and J ends, which lost 4 bases and 7 bases, there was a span of 12 bases. The V gene's germline CDR1 is SGDLS and CDR2 YYNGEE. The CDR3 loop spans 14 amino acids. The CDR3 DNA is TGTGCCAGCAGCCCAGGACAGTCAAATTCACCCCTCCACTTT. Residues: CASSPGQSNSPLHF.

This chain uses TRBV9 with TRBJ2-6; the match to TRBD1 covers 9 bases. Unmatched junction bases numbered 8, after V lost 3 bases and J lost 1 base. CDR1 and CDR2 from the germline V gene are SGDLS and YYNGEE. The CDR3 is 18 amino acids. The CDR3 reads CASSGKGQGHSGANVLTF. CDR3 in DNA: TGTGCCAGCAGCGGGAAGGGACAGGGCCATTCTGGGGCCAACGTCCTGACTTTC.

This chain links TRBV7-3 with TRBJ2-1; maybe TRBD2 (9 bases). The ends were cut back, 4 bases at V and 4 bases at J, with 17 bases in the middle. CDR1 and CDR2 from the germline V gene are SGHTA and FQGTGA. This CDR3 region has 16 residues. CDR3 amino acids: CASSSRGGQEYNEQFF. The CDR3 nucleotides are TGTGCCAGCAGCTCGCGGGGGGGACAGGAGTACAATGAGCAGTTCTTC.

The count of this clone is one. The chain uses TRBV13 and TRBJ2-1, with 11 bases fitting TRBD2. The CDR3 spans 17 residues. Germline CDR1 reads PRHDT; CDR2 reads FYEKMQ (reference sequence). Trimming cost V 4 bases and J 1 base; bases outside gene matches: 6. The CDR3 protein is CASSWDVAGGSYNEQFF. The CDR3, as DNA: TGTGCCAGCAGCTGGGATGTAGCGGGGGGGTCCTACAATGAGCAGTTCTTC.

V usage is TRBV7-2 and J usage is TRBJ2-3; 7 bases fit TRBD1. Germline V gene data show CDR1 as SGHTA and CDR2 as FQGNSA. V shed 3 bases and J 5 bases; nucleotides not matched to a gene: 2. CDR3 length: 13 residues. This CDR3 is CASSLTGQDTQYF. The DNA for the CDR3 is TGTGCCAGCAGCTTGACAGGGCAAGATACGCAGTATTTT.

V is TRBV28 and J is TRBJ2-7; no reliable D call. Deletions cut 2 bases from V and 5 bases from J, with 19 bases between. From germline, CDR1 is MDHEN and CDR2 SYDVKM. The CDR3 is made up of 16 amino acids. The CDR3 bases are TGTGCCAGCAGTTTAATGACCCCCACCTGGGCCCACGAGCAGTACTTC. It yields the protein CASSLMTPTWAHEQYF.

The J gene is TRBJ2-2, the V gene TRBV5-4; D not resolved. Trimming pared 3 bases from V and 3 bases from J, leaving 3 bases between. CDR1 SGHNT and CDR2 YYREEE come from the germline V gene (reference sequence). This CDR3 comprises 12 residues. CDR3 in amino acids: CASSSYTGELFF. CDR3 DNA sequence: TGTGCCAGCAGCTCCTACACCGGGGAGCTGTTTTTT.

This chain uses TRBV11-2 with TRBJ1-2, with D perhaps matching TRBD1 (6 bases). V lost 0 bases, J lost 7 bases, and 12 bases lay in between. Germline values: CDR1 SGHAT, CDR2 FQNNGV. This CDR3 is 14 amino acids long. CDR3 DNA sequence: TGTGCCAGCAGCTTAGATGGGTCAGGGGCTGGCTACACCTTC. This encodes CASSLDGSGAGYTF.

The chain is built from TRBV19 and TRBJ2-3; maybe TRBD1 (6 bases). The V and J ends lost 4 bases and 3 bases respectively, with 8 bases between them. The CDR3 totals 13 residues. Germline CDR1 LNHDA, CDR2 SQIVND (reference sequence). The CDR3 reads CASSNRVTDTQYF. DNA of the CDR3: TGTGCCAGTAGTAACAGGGTGACAGATACGCAGTATTTT.

This sequence joins TRBV12-2 and TRBJ1-1; no DNA check was done on the table's D call, TRBD1. TRBV12-2 is assigned pseudogene status. This CDR3 is 17 amino acids long. In nucleotides, the CDR3 is TGTGCAAGTCGCTTACCCCAGATCGGACAGACCAACACTGAAGCTTTCTTT. This encodes CASRLPQIGQTNTEAFF.

The V gene is TRBV15, the J gene TRBJ1-5, with D tentatively TRBD1 (6 bases). The germline V gene has CDR1 LNHNV and CDR2 YYDKDF (reference sequence). The germline V and J ends were trimmed by 6 bases and 8 bases, with 23 bases remaining between them. The CDR3 contains 16 residues. The CDR3 sequence is CATRRDMSTRLEPQHF. The CDR3 DNA sequence: TGTGCCACCAGGAGGGACATGTCGACCCGATTGGAGCCCCAGCATTTT.

This chain joins TRBV3-1 (or the pseudogene TRBV3-2) and TRBJ1-6, with D unclear. V was trimmed by 6 bases and J by 0 bases, leaving 6 bases between them. Per the germline V gene, CDR1 is LGHDT and CDR2 is YNNKEL (reference sequence). This CDR3 has 14 residues. CDR3 DNA sequence: TGTGCCAGCAGTGGTAGCTCCTATAATTCACCCCTCCACTTT. Its translation: CASSGSSYNSPLHF.

The genes are TRBV14 and TRBJ2-5, with TRBD2 as a possible D gene (5 bases). V lost 4 bases to trimming and J lost 9 bases, with 15 bases between them. CDR3 length: 13 residues. The germline V gene has CDR1 SGHDN and CDR2 FVKESK. DNA for the CDR3: TGTGCCAGCAGCCCCGTTCGGGTCGGGGCCCAGTACTTC. Translating gives CASSPVRVGAQYF.

Here the CDR3 DNA reads TGTGCCAGCAGTTACCGTCTCGACGGGTACGAGCAGTACTTC. This encodes CASSYRLDGYEQYF. The chain is built from TRBV6-5 and TRBJ2-7; D remains ambiguous. Germline CDR1 and CDR2: MNHEY and SVGAGI. V lost 2 bases to trimming and J lost 4 bases, with 12 bases between them. This CDR3 contains 14 residues.

This clone was picked up a small number of times. The chain combines TRBV12-3 or TRBV12-4 with TRBJ1-5; D not certain. This CDR3 is 12 amino acids long. The germline V and J ends were trimmed by 6 bases and 5 bases, with 8 bases remaining between them. CDR3 amino acids: CASSYTDQPQHF. The CDR3 bases are TGTGCCAGCAGCTATACAGATCAGCCCCAGCATTTT.

This clone was observed a few times. The chain carries TRBV5-1 and TRBJ1-1; TRBD1 matches 8 bases. The germline V gene encodes CDR1 SGHRS and CDR2 YFSETQ. V lost 4 bases, J lost 1 base, and 3 bases stayed unmatched. The CDR3 loop spans 14 amino acids. The CDR3 region has the DNA TGCGCCAGCAGCACCGGACAGGGGAACACTGAAGCTTTCTTT. It translates to CASSTGQGNTEAFF.

J is TRBJ2-1 and V is TRBV7-6, with D possibly being TRBD1 (5 bases). Germline V gene lookup returns CDR1 SGHVS and CDR2 FNYEAQ. Trimming pared 0 bases from V and 8 bases from J, leaving 14 bases between. The CDR3 is made up of 15 amino acids. The CDR3 DNA sequence: TGTGCCAGCAGCTTAGCGGGGTCAGGGCTGTATGAGCAGTTCTTC. Its translation is CASSLAGSGLYEQFF.

The chain has TRBV6-6 and TRBJ2-7; D may be TRBD1 (5 bases). The CDR3 contains 13 residues. Germline V gives CDR1 MNHNY, CDR2 SVGAGI (reference sequence). V lost 5 bases, J lost 6 bases, and 14 bases lay in between. This chain's CDR3 is CASSPRGAREQYF. CDR3 DNA sequence: TGTGCCAGCAGTCCAAGGGGTGCCCGCGAGCAGTACTTC.

Only one count was recorded for this clone. The J gene is TRBJ2-3, the V gene TRBV24-1; possible D gene TRBD2, 7 bases. Per germline, CDR1 KGHDR and CDR2 SFDVKD. This CDR3 is 16 amino acids long. The germline V and J ends were trimmed by 7 bases and 2 bases, with 18 bases remaining between them. The CDR3, as DNA: TGTGCCACCAGACCTGGGAGGGGGGTTTCCACAGATACGCAGTATTTT. This translates into CATRPGRGVSTDTQYF.

The CDR3 loop reads CASSSGQGNGYTF. CDR3 DNA: TGCGCCAGCAGTTCGGGACAGGGAAATGGCTACACCTTC. The chain employs TRBV5-1 and TRBJ1-2; the match to TRBD1 covers 9 bases. The germline gives CDR1 SGHRS, CDR2 YFSETQ. The CDR3 consists of 13 residues. The V gene end was trimmed by 5 bases and the J gene end by 6 bases; junction bases not matched to a gene: 5.

The chain employs TRBV19 and TRBJ1-6, with TRBD1 identical over 9 bases. From germline, CDR1 is LNHDA and CDR2 SQIVND (reference sequence). The CDR3 totals 16 residues. Germline trimming cut 3 bases from V and 5 bases from J; bases unmatched to any gene: 5. CDR3: CASSIGGQGNNSPLHF. The CDR3 DNA follows: TGTGCCAGTAGTATCGGGGGACAGGGAAATAATTCACCCCTCCACTTT.

The genes are TRBV5-5 and TRBJ2-6, with D perhaps TRBD1 (6 bases). V lost 2 bases to trimming and J lost 1 base, with 7 bases between them. Per the germline V gene, CDR1 is SGHKS and CDR2 is YYEKEE (reference sequence). CDR3 size: 15 residues. Written as DNA, the CDR3 is TGTGCCAGCAGCTTACAGGGATCTGGGGCCAACGTCCTGACTTTC. Translating it yields CASSLQGSGANVLTF.

The chain recombines TRBV7-8 with TRBJ1-2; 7 bases match TRBD1. From germline, CDR1 is SGHVS and CDR2 FQNEAQ. J gave up 1 base and V 5 bases, and 10 bases lay outside the gene matches. CDR3 size: 16 residues. The CDR3 reads CASSTRQGRNNYGYTF. CDR3 nucleotide sequence: TGTGCCAGCAGCACCAGACAGGGACGAAATAACTATGGCTACACCTTC.

The gene calls are TRBV20-1 and TRBJ1-1; tentatively, D is TRBD1 (6 bases). This CDR3 is built from 11 residues. The germline V gene encodes CDR1 DFQATT and CDR2 SNEGSKA (reference sequence). Between the trimmed V and J ends, which lost 0 bases and 7 bases, there was a span of 6 bases. CDR3: CSAREQGEAFF. The CDR3, as DNA: TGCAGTGCTAGAGAACAGGGTGAAGCTTTCTTT.

The CDR3 sequence is CASRLLAGAYNEQFF. The CDR3 coding sequence is TGTGCCAGCAGATTACTAGCGGGAGCCTACAATGAGCAGTTCTTC. The genes are TRBV2 and TRBJ2-1; 11 nucleotides agree with TRBD2. The CDR3 totals 15 residues. The V and J ends lost 6 bases and 2 bases, in that order; junction bases with no gene match: 3. Germline CDR1 reads SNHLY; CDR2 reads FYNNEI.

The chain links TRBV3-1 (or the pseudogene TRBV3-2) to TRBJ2-1, with TRBD2 identical over 7 bases. Germline V gene lookup returns CDR1 LGHDT and CDR2 YNNKEL (reference sequence). The CDR3 consists of 13 residues. With 6 bases clipped from V and 4 bases from J, the junction kept 3 bases outside the gene matches. CDR3 nucleotides: TGTGCCAGCAGAGGGGACTATTACAATGAGCAGTTCTTC. It translates to CASRGDYYNEQFF.